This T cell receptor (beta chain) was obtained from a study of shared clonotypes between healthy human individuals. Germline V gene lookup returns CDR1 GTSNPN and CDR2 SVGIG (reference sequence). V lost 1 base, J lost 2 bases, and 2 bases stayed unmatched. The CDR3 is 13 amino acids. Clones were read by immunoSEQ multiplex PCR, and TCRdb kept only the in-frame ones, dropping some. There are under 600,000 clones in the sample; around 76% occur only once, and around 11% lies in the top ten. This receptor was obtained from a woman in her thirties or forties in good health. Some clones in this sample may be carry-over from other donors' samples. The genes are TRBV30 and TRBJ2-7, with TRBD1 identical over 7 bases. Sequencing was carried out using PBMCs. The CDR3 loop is CAWSGDRAYEQYF. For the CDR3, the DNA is TGTGCCTGGAGTGGAGACAGGGCCTACGAGCAGTACTTC.